This TCR beta chain stems from a study of blood T cell repertoires in COVID-19. The ends lost 6 bases at V and 3 bases at J; junction bases unmatched: 5. Germline loops: CDR1 MDHEN, CDR2 SYDVKM. The CDR3 consists of 13 residues. The repertoire was sequenced with immunoSEQ multiplex PCR; TCRdb's copy has only in-frame clones and lacks some. The sample lists around 250,000 clones, approximately 84% occurring once. Comments on this clone: The sample holds other DNA sequences that translate to the same CDR3.

The receptor was derived from a man aged 40-50 years who had recovered from COVID-19. The specimen sequenced was PBMCs or T cells enriched from blood (not recorded which). The genes are TRBV28 and TRBJ2-7; 7 bases agree with TRBD1. The CDR3 loop reads CASRPPGGYEQYF. The CDR3 bases are TGTGCCAGCAGGCCGCCAGGGGGCTACGAGCAGTACTTC.